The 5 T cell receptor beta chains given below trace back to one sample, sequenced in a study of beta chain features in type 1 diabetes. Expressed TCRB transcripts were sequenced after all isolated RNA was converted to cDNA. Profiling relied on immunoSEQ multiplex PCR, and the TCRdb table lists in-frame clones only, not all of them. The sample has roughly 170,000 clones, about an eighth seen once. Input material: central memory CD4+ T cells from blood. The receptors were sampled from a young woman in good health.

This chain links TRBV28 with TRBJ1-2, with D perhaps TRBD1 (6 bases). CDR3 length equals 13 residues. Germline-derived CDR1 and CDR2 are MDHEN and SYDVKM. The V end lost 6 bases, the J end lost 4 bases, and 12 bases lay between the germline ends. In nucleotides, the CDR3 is TGTGCCAGCAGGACGGACAGCTTCTATGGCTACACCTTC. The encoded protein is CASRTDSFYGYTF.

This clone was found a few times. The CDR3 loop reads CASYDRVNEKLFF. The CDR3 DNA reads as TGTGCCAGCTACGACAGGGTTAATGAAAAACTGTTTTTT. The chain joins TRBV28 to TRBJ1-4; 7 nucleotides line up with TRBD1. V lost 8 bases, J lost 4 bases, and 4 bases stayed unmatched. Looked up from germline, CDR1 is MDHEN and CDR2 is SYDVKM. CDR3 size: 13 residues.

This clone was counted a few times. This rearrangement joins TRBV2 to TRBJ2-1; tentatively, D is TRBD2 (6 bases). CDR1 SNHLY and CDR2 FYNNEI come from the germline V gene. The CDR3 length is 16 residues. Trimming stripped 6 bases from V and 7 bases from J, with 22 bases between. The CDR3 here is CASRLRRASEGNEQFF. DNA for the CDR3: TGTGCCAGCAGACTAAGAAGGGCTAGCGAGGGGAATGAGCAGTTCTTC.

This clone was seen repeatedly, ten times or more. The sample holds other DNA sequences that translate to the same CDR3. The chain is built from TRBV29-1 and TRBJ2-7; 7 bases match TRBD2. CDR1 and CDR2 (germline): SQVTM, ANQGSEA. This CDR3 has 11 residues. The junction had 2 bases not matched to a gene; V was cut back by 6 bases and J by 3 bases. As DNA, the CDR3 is TGCAGCGTAACGGGGGGCTACGAGCAGTACTTC. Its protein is CSVTGGYEQYF.

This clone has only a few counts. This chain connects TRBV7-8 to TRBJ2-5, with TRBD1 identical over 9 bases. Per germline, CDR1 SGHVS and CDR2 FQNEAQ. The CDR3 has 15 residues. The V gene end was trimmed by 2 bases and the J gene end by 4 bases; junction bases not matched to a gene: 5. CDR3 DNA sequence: TGTGCCAGCAGCTTAAACAGGGGGCGCCCAGAGACCCAGTACTTC. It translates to CASSLNRGRPETQYF.